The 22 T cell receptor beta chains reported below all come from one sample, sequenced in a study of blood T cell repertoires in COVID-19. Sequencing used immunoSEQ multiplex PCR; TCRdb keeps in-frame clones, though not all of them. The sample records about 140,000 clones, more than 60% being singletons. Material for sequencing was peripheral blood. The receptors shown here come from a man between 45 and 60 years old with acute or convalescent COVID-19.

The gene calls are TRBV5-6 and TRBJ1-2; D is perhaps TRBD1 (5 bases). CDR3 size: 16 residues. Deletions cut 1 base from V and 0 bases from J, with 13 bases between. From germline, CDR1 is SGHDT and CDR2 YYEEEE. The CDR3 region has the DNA TGTGCCAGCAGCTTGAGGGGTCCGGGCACTAACTATGGCTACACCTTC. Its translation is CASSLRGPGTNYGYTF.

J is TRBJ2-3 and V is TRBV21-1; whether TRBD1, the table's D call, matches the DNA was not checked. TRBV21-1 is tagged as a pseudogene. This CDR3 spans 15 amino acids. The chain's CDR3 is CASSKAGTGEDTQYF. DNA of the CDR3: TGTGCCAGCAGCAAAGCGGGGACAGGGGAAGATACGCAGTATTTT.

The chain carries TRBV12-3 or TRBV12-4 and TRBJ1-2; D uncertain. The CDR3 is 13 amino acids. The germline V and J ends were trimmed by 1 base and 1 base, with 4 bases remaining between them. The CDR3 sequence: CASSLDSNYGYTF. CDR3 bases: TGTGCCAGCAGTTTAGACAGTAACTATGGCTACACCTTC.

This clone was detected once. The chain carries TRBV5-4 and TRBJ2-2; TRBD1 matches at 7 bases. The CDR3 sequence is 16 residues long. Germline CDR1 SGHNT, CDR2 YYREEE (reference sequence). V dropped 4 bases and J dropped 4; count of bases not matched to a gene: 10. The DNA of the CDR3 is TGTGCCAGCAGCCATAAGGGGGCGCCTGGCACCGGGGAGCTGTTTTTT. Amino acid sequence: CASSHKGAPGTGELFF.

The CDR3 sequence: CASSATGQGTDTQYF. CDR3 nucleotides: TGTGCCAGCAGCGCGACTGGACAGGGGACAGATACGCAGTATTTT. The chain is built from TRBV11-2 and TRBJ2-3; 9 bases line up with TRBD1. CDR1 and CDR2 (germline): SGHAT, FQNNGV. This CDR3 is built from 15 residues. The V segment lost 5 bases and the J segment 3 bases; nucleotides outside the gene matches: 6. Full variable domain (rest looked up from reference TRBV11-2 and TRBJ2-3): EAGVAQSPRYKIIEKRQSVAFWCNPISGHATLYWYQQILGQGPKLLIQFQNNGVVDDSQLPKDRFSAERLKGVDSTLKIQPAKLEDSAVYLCASSATGQGTDTQYFGPGTRLTVL.

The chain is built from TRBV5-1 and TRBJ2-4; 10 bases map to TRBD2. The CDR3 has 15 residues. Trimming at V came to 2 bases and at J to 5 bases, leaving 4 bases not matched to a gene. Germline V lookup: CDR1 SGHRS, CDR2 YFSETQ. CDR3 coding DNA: TGCGCCAGCAGCTTAAAGCGGGGGGGGCAAAACATTCAGTACTTC. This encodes CASSLKRGGQNIQYF.

DNA of the CDR3: TGTGCCAGCAGCCAAGATTTTTCCGGGGGAATACCGAACACCGGGGAGCTGTTTTTT. The encoded protein is CASSQDFSGGIPNTGELFF. V and J are TRBV3-1 (or the pseudogene TRBV3-2) and TRBJ2-2; a weak D match, TRBD2 (6 bases). The CDR3 is 19 residues long. V was clipped by 0 bases and J by 0 bases, with 17 bases between them. Per the germline V gene, CDR1 is LGHDT and CDR2 is YNNKEL (reference sequence).

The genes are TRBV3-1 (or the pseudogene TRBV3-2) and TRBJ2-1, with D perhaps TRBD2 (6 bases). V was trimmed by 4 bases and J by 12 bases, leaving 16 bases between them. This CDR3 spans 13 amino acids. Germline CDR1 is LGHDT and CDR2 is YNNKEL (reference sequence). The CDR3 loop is CASSPFGGTRQFF. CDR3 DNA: TGTGCCAGCAGCCCCTTTGGGGGGACGAGGCAGTTCTTC.

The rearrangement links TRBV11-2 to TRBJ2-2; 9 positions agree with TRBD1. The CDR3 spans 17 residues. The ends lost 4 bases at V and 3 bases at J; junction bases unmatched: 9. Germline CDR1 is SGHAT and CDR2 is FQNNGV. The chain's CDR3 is CASSYLTGGWDTGELFF. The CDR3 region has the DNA TGTGCCAGCAGCTATCTAACAGGGGGCTGGGACACCGGGGAGCTGTTTTTT.

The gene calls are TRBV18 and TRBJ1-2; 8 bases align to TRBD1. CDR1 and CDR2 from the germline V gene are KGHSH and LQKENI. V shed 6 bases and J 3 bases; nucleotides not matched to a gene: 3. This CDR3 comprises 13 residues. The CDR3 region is CASSPDRDYGYTF. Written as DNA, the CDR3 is TGTGCCAGCTCTCCGGACAGGGACTATGGCTACACCTTC.

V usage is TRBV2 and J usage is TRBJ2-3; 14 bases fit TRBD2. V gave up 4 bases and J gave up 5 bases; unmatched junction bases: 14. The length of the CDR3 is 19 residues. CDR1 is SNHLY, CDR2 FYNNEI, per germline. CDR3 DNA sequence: TGTGCCAGCAGTGCCAACACTGGGACTAGCGGGGGCCGAATAGATACGCAGTATTTT. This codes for CASSANTGTSGGRIDTQYF.

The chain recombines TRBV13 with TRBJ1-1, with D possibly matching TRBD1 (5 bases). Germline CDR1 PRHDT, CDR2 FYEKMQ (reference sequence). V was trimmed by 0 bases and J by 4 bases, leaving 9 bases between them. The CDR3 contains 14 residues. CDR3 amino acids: CASSLGRRVTEAFF. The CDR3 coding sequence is TGTGCCAGCAGCTTAGGCCGCAGGGTCACTGAAGCTTTCTTT.

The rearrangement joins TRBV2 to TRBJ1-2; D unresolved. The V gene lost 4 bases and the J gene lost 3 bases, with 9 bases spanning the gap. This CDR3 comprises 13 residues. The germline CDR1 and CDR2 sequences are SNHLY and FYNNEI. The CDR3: CASSVARYYGYTF. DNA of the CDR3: TGTGCCAGCAGTGTTGCCAGGTACTATGGCTACACCTTC. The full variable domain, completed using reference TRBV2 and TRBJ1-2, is EPEVTQTPSHQVTQMGQEVILRCVPISNHLYFYWYRQILGQKVEFLVSFYNNEISEKSEIFDDQFSVERPDGSNFTLKIRSTKLEDSAMYFCASSVARYYGYTFGSGTRLTVV.

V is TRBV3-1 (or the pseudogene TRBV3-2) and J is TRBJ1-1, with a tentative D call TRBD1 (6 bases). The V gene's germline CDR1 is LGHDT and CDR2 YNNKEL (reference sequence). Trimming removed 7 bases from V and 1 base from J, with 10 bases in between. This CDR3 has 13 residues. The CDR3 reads CASTGTPNTEAFF. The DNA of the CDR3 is TGTGCCAGCACCGGGACACCGAACACTGAAGCTTTCTTT.

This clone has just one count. The CDR3 DNA sequence: TGTGCCAGCAGCTCAGGCCGACGACCCCCAGATACGCAGTATTTT. Its translation: CASSSGRRPPDTQYF. V is TRBV7-9 and J is TRBJ2-3; no clear D gene. The germline V gene encodes CDR1 SEHNR and CDR2 FQNEAQ (reference sequence). CDR3 length equals 15 residues. With 4 bases removed from V and 4 bases from J, the gap between germline ends came to 15 bases.

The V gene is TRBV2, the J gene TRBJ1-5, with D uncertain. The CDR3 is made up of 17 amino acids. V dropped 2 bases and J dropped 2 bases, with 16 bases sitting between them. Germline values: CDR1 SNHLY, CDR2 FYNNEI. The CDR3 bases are TGTGCCAGCAGTGAAATGGGAGCCTTCCTTGGCAATCAGCCCCAGCATTTT. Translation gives CASSEMGAFLGNQPQHF.

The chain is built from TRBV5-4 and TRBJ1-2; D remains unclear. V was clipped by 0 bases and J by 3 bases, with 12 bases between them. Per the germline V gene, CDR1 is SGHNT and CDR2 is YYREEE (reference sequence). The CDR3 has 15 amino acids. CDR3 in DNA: TGTGCCAGCAGCTTGGCTCAAAAGAGGGACTATGGCTACACCTTC. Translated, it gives CASSLAQKRDYGYTF.

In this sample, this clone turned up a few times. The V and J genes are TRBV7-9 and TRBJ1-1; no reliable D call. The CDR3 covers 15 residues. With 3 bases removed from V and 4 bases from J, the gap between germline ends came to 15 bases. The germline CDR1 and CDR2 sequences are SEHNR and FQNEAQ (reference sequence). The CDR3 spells CASSFIGYEGTEAFF. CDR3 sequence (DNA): TGTGCCAGCAGCTTCATAGGGTATGAGGGCACTGAAGCTTTCTTT.

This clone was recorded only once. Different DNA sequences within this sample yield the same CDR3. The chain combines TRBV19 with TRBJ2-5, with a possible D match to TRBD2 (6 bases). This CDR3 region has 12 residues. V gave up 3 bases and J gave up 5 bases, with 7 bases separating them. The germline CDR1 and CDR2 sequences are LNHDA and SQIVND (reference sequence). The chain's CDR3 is CASSIRGETQYF. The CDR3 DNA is TGTGCCAGTAGTATCCGGGGGGAGACCCAGTACTTC.

In DNA form, the CDR3 reads TGTGCCTGGAGTGTACCGGGGTATGGCTACACCTTC. This translates into CAWSVPGYGYTF. V usage is TRBV30 and J usage is TRBJ1-2; no clear D. Germline V CDR1 and CDR2: GTSNPN, SVGIG (reference sequence). The V and J ends lost 0 bases and 5 bases respectively, with 7 bases between them. This CDR3 has 12 amino acids.

The CDR3 region is CASSSVGSGTSGREQFF. Written as DNA, the CDR3 is TGTGCCAGTAGTTCTGTCGGATCCGGGACTAGCGGGCGTGAGCAGTTCTTC. The V gene is TRBV19, the J gene TRBJ2-1; 12 bases are shared with TRBD2. The CDR3 is 17 amino acids. V lost 5 bases and J lost 9; bases outside the gene matches: 14. The germline V gene encodes CDR1 LNHDA and CDR2 SQIVND (reference sequence).

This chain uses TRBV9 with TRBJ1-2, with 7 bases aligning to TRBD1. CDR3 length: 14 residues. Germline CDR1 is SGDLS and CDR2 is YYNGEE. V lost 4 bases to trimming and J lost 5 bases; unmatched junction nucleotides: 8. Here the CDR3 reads CASSPRDSRYGYTF. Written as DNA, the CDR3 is TGTGCCAGCAGCCCCCGGGACAGCCGTTATGGCTACACCTTC.